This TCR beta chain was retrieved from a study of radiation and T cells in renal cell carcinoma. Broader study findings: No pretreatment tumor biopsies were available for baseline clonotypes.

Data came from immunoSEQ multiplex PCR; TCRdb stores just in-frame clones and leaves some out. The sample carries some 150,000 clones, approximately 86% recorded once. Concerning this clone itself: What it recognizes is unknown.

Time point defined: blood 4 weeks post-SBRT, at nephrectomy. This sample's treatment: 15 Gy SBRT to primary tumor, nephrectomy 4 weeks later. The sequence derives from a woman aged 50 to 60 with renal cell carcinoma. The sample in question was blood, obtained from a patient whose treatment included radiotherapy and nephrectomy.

Here the CDR3 reads CASSPTGVAGTEAFF. DNA for the CDR3: TGTGCCAGCAGCCCCACGGGTGTCGCGGGGACTGAAGCTTTCTTT. The chain uses TRBV16 and TRBJ1-1; the D is unclear. Germline V gives CDR1 KGHSY, CDR2 FQNENV. The CDR3 has 15 amino acids. Deletions cut 4 bases from V and 5 bases from J, with 17 bases between.